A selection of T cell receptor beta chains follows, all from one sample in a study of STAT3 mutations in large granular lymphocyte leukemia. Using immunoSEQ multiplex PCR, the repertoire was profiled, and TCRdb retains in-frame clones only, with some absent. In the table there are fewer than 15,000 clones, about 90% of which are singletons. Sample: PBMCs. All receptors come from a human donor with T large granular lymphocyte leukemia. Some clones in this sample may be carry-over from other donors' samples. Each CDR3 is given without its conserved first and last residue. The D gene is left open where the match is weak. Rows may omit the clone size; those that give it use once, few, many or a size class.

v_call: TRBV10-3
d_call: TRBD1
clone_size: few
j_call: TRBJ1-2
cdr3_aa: AISGQGDREVNYGYT

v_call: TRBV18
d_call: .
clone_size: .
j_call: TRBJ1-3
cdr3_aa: ASSPPNGNTIY

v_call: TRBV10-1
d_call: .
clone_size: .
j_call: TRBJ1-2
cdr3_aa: ASSPGRTYGYT

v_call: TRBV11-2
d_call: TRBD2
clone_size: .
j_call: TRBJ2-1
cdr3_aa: ASSSSGTYNEQF

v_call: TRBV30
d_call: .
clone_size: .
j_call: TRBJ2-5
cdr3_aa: AWTPSQETQY

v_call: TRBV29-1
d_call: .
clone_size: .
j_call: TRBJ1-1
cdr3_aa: SVGQIMNTEAF

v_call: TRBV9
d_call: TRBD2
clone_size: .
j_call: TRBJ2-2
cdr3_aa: ASSVLGSSGSTGELF

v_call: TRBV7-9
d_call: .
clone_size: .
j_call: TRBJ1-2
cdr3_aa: ASSSENYGYT

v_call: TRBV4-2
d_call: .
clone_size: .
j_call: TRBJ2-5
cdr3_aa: ASSQDGTLEETQY

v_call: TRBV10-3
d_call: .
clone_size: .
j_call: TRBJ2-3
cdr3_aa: AISAISARVGSTDTQY

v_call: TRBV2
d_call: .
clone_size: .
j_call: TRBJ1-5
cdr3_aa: ASSKDYNQPQH

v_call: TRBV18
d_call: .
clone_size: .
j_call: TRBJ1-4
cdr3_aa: ASSRDVHEKLF

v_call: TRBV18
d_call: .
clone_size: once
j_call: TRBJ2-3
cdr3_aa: ASSQSGGDTQY

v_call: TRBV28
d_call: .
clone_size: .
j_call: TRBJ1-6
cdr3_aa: ASSLGQLNSPLH

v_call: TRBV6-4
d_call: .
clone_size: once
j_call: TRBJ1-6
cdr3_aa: ASSEGRNSPLH

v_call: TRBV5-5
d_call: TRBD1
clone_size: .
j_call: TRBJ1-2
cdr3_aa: ASSFDGTDGYT

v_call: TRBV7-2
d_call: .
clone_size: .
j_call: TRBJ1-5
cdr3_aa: ASSLNSRDQPQH

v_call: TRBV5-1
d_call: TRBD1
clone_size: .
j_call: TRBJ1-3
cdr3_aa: ASSGGQPSGNTIY

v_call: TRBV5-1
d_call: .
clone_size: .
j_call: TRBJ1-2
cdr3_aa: ASSLEQVRYGYT

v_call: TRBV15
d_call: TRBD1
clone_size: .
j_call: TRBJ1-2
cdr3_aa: ATSTQRQGNYGYT

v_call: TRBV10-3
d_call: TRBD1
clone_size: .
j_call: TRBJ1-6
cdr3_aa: AISEIGEGGDSPLH

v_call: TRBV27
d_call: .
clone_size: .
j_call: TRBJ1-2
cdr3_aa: ASSSSGNYGYT